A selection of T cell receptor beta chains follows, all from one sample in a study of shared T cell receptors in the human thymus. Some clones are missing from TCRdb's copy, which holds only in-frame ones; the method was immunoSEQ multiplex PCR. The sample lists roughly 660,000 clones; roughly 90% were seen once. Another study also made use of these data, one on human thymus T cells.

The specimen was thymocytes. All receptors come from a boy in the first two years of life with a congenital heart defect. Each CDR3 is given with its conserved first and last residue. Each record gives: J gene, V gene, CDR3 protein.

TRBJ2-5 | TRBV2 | CASSEGSFLGETQYF
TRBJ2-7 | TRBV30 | CAWSANSRGQVADKILRVDAQYF
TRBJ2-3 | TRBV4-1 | CASSQLSNADYTDTQYF
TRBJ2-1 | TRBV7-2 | CASTPPGLANNEQFF
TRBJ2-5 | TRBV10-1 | CASSERGREQETQYF
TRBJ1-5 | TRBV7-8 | CASSLLGQGRLSQHF
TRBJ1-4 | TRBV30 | CAWSGPPQGRLGELFF
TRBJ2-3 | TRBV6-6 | CASIDRVTDTQYF
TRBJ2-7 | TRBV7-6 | CASSLAKTGGSPYEQYF
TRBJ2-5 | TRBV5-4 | CASSFGMNSGRSETQYF
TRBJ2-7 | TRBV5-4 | CASSIRDYEQYF
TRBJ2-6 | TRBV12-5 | CASGLDLEQGLISGANVLTF
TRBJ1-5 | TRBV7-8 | CASSLAAQGYSNQPQHF
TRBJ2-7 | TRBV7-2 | CASRPEGGYEQYF
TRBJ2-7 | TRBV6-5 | CASSYDPAGPTYEQYF
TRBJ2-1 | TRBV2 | CASRRGQGSNNEQFF
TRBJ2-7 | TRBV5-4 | CASSLAGEQDEQYF
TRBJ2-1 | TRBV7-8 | CASKTGEGLSGSWVFDEQFF
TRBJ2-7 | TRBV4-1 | CASSQDVGRGSYNNEQYF
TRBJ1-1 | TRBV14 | CASSQDADRMRWNTEAFF
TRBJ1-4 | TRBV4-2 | CASSQDWRKATNEKLFF
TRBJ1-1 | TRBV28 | CASSSFDTGGTEAFF
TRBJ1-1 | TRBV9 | CASSFKAGTEAFF
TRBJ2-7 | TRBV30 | CAWKTAPSEHTTYEQYF
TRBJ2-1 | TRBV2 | CASISGSSYNEQFF
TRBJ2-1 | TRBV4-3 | CASSHEREASGDHNEQFF
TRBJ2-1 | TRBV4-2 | CASSQAAPGNKKSAPNEQFF
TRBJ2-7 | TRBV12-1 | CASSFAERLYEQYF
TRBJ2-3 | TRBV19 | CASSPSGRDTDTQYF
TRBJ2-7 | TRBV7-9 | CASSYRDRGYEQYF
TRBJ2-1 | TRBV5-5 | CASTRENGTYNEQFF
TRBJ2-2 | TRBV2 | CASSVNRVTGELFF
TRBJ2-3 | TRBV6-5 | CASDPGQSRTDTQYF
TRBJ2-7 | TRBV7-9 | CASSSSEQYF
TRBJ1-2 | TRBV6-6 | CASTVIGHTLWNGYTF
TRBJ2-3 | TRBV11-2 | CASSLPRQEKRTDTQYF
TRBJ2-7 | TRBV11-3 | CASSLKNSPGEQYF
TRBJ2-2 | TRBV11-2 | CASSLNKKGELFF
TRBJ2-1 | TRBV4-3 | CASSQEWVTSGRTDEQFF
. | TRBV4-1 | CASSQDHPGQGLYEQYF
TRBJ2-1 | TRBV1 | CTSSQVAGGGYNEQFF
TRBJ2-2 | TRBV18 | CASSPVGHTLNTGELFF